Below are 21 T cell receptor beta chains sequenced from a single sample in a study of memory CD4+ T cells and cytomegalovirus serostatus. Profiled with immunoSEQ multiplex PCR; TCRdb holds only in-frame clones, not every one. Counted here are some 44,000 clones, over 65% occurring once; the ten biggest clones make up 1.5% to 2.5%. The sort gate was single viable CD3+CD4+CD8-CD45RO+ cells for memory CD4+ T cells. Material for sequencing was memory CD4+ T cells from blood. These receptors all stem from an adult in good health and CMV-seronegative.

This clone was counted only a few times. V and J are TRBV18 and TRBJ1-1; D might be TRBD1 (5 bases). With 4 bases removed from V and 1 base from J, the gap between germline ends came to 7 bases. The CDR3 consists of 13 residues. From germline, CDR1 is KGHSH and CDR2 LQKENI. CDR3 nucleotides: TGTGCCAGCTCACGGCAGGGGAACACTGAAGCTTTCTTT. It translates to CASSRQGNTEAFF.

This clone turned up a few times. The chain's CDR3 is CASSVGQGDKPQHF. The CDR3 DNA follows: TGTGCCAGCAGCGTAGGGCAGGGAGACAAGCCCCAGCATTTT. V usage is TRBV9 and J usage is TRBJ1-5, with a tentative D call TRBD1 (5 bases). There are 14 residues in the CDR3. V lost 0 bases and J 8 bases, leaving 12 bases between the germline ends. CDR1 SGDLS and CDR2 YYNGEE come from the germline V gene.

The V gene is TRBV2, the J gene TRBJ2-2; 7 positions match TRBD1. J gave up 2 bases and V 1 base, and 7 bases lay outside the gene matches. Germline CDR1 reads SNHLY; CDR2 reads FYNNEI. The CDR3 contains 17 residues. CDR3 residues: CASSEGGGEYNTGELFF. The CDR3 region has the DNA TGTGCCAGCAGTGAAGGAGGGGGCGAGTACAACACCGGGGAGCTGTTTTTT.

The chain uses TRBV5-1 and TRBJ2-3, with TRBD1 as a possible D gene (6 bases). Trimming cost V 3 bases and J 2 bases, with 13 bases left between them. The V gene's germline CDR1 is SGHRS and CDR2 YFSETQ. CDR3 size: 15 residues. CDR3 DNA: TGCGCCAGCAGCTCACAGGGTGACCTCACAGATACGCAGTATTTT. Amino acid sequence: CASSSQGDLTDTQYF.

This clone turned up a few times. The V gene is TRBV7-2, the J gene TRBJ2-1; tentatively, D is TRBD1 (6 bases). Germline CDR1 SGHTA, CDR2 FQGNSA. CDR3 length: 15 amino acids. Trimming removed 4 bases from V and 0 bases from J, with 10 bases in between. The CDR3 coding sequence is TGTGCCAGCAGCTGGACAGAGAGCTCCTACAATGAGCAGTTCTTC. It translates to CASSWTESSYNEQFF.

This clone was detected once. V usage is TRBV4-1 and J usage is TRBJ1-1; D possibly corresponds to TRBD1 (5 bases). Trimming shortened V by 8 bases and J by 5 bases, and 18 bases separated the two germline ends. This CDR3 has 14 residues. The germline V gene has CDR1 MGHRA and CDR2 YSYEKL. CDR3 region: CASGRAMEGTEAFF. DNA for the CDR3: TGCGCCAGCGGCAGGGCCATGGAGGGGACTGAAGCTTTCTTT.

The chain employs TRBV11-3 and TRBJ2-1; 8 bases map to TRBD1. Trimming at V came to 5 bases and at J to 7 bases, leaving 13 bases not matched to a gene. Germline V gives CDR1 SGHNT, CDR2 YENEEA. The CDR3 has 16 amino acids. The CDR3 DNA reads TGTGCCAGCAGCCCCAACGTTCGGACAGGGTTTAATGAGCAGTTCTTC. Protein: CASSPNVRTGFNEQFF.

V is TRBV30 and J is TRBJ1-1; 7 bases line up with TRBD1. The CDR3 contains 14 residues. V shed 0 bases and J 5 bases; nucleotides not matched to a gene: 6. Germline lookup yields CDR1 GTSNPN and CDR2 SVGIG (reference sequence). CDR3 DNA sequence: TGTGCCTGGAGTGTAGGAGGGGGCGCAACTGAAGCTTTCTTT. It translates to CAWSVGGGATEAFF. Variable domain in full (rest from reference TRBV30 and TRBJ1-1): SQTIHQWPATLVQPVGSPLSLECTVEGTSNPNLYWYRQAAGRGLQLLFYSVGIGQISSEVPQNLSASRPQDRQFILSSKKLLLSDSGFYLCAWSVGGGATEAFFGQGTRLTVV.

V usage is TRBV27 and J usage is TRBJ1-1; D might be TRBD1 (5 bases). Germline lookup yields CDR1 MNHEY and CDR2 SMNVEV (reference sequence). This CDR3 has 13 residues. Trimming stripped 5 bases from V and 4 bases from J, with 11 bases between. The CDR3 bases are TGTGCCAGCAGTCGACAGCGGGGCACTGAAGCTTTCTTT. It is translated as CASSRQRGTEAFF.

This chain links TRBV18 with TRBJ1-4; no clear D gene. Trimming removed 4 bases from V and 6 bases from J, with 9 bases in between. This CDR3 is 13 amino acids long. Germline V gives CDR1 KGHSH, CDR2 LQKENI. CDR3 nucleotides: TGTGCCAGCTCACTGATGGATGATGAAAAACTGTTTTTT. Translated, it gives CASSLMDDEKLFF.

This clone was detected once. The chain carries TRBV6-5 and TRBJ1-2; D is uncertain. Trimming took off 4 bases at V and 4 bases at J, with 13 bases between the two ends. The CDR3 has 14 residues. Germline-derived CDR1 and CDR2 are MNHEY and SVGAGI. This CDR3 reads CASSLSIISYGYTF. For the CDR3, the DNA is TGTGCCAGCAGTTTGAGCATAATAAGCTATGGCTACACCTTC.

The V call is TRBV6-1, the J call TRBJ1-2; tentative D call: TRBD1 (5 bases). The CDR3 has 14 amino acids. V lost 2 bases, J lost 9 bases, and 16 bases lay in between. Germline-derived CDR1 and CDR2 are MNHNS and SASEGT. CDR3 in amino acids: CASSEYDPGRRYTF. CDR3 nucleotide sequence: TGTGCCAGCAGTGAATATGACCCGGGGCGACGCTACACCTTC.

This chain uses TRBV6-6 with TRBJ1-2, with D tentatively TRBD1 (6 bases). Germline assignment: CDR1 MNHNY and CDR2 SVGAGI (reference sequence). This CDR3 is 13 amino acids long. The V and J ends lost 4 bases and 7 bases respectively, with 13 bases between them. The CDR3 region is CASSSRTAGGYTF. In DNA, the CDR3 is TGTGCCAGCAGTTCCCGGACAGCGGGTGGCTACACCTTC.

This chain uses TRBV28 with TRBJ2-5; D remains ambiguous. The V gene lost 3 bases and the J gene lost 5 bases, with 4 bases spanning the gap. Germline CDR1 and CDR2: MDHEN and SYDVKM. This CDR3 is 11 amino acids long. CDR3 in DNA: TGTGCCAGCAGTTTGAGGGAGACCCAGTACTTC. Its protein product is CASSLRETQYF.

This sequence joins TRBV5-1 and TRBJ2-3; tentative D call: TRBD2 (6 bases). The CDR3 runs to 15 residues. Per the germline V gene, CDR1 is SGHRS and CDR2 is YFSETQ. V gave up 4 bases and J gave up 1 base, with 13 bases separating them. The CDR3 DNA sequence: TGCGCCAGCAGCGGGCTAGAGCGGGGCACAGATACGCAGTATTTT. This sequence encodes CASSGLERGTDTQYF.

Remarks on this clone: At one end, the junction sequence differs from germline, possibly due to a read error. The chain has TRBV6-1 and TRBJ2-7; the match to TRBD2 covers 13 bases. The CDR3 totals 13 residues. The V gene's germline CDR1 is MNHNS and CDR2 SASEGT. CDR3 DNA: TGTGCCAGCCCGGGACTAGCGGGGTCCATTCACAACTTC. Protein sequence: CASPGLAGSIHNF.

The chain uses TRBV28 and TRBJ1-5, with a tentative D call TRBD1 (6 bases). Trimming removed 3 bases from V and 4 bases from J, with 13 bases in between. The CDR3 spans 15 residues. The germline CDR1 and CDR2 sequences are MDHEN and SYDVKM. CDR3 loop: CASSFQGTSNQPQHF. CDR3 DNA: TGTGCCAGCAGTTTTCAGGGGACATCAAATCAGCCCCAGCATTTT.

DNA for the CDR3: TGTGCCAGCAGCTTACTATGGGGATCCAATCAGCCCCAGCATTTT. Encoded protein: CASSLLWGSNQPQHF. V gene TRBV7-8 combines with J gene TRBJ1-5; no definite D call. The germline V gene has CDR1 SGHVS and CDR2 FQNEAQ. The CDR3 length is 15 residues. Deletions cut 2 bases from V and 3 bases from J, with 11 bases between. The full variable domain, rest sourced from reference TRBV7-8 and TRBJ1-5, is GAGVSQSPRYKVAKRGQDVALRCDPISGHVSLFWYQQALGQGPEFLTYFQNEAQLDKSGLPSDRFFAERPEGSVSTLKIQRTQQEDSAVYLCASSLLWGSNQPQHFGDGTRLSIL.

The genes are TRBV28 and TRBJ2-5, with D tentatively TRBD1 (5 bases). The length of the CDR3 is 13 residues. CDR1 and CDR2 from the germline V gene are MDHEN and SYDVKM. Trimming took 6 bases from V and 3 from J, leaving 11 bases between them. In DNA form, the CDR3 reads TGTGCCAGCAGCCCGCCAGGGAAAGAGACCCAGTACTTC. It encodes CASSPPGKETQYF.

The genes are TRBV27 and TRBJ1-2; D may be TRBD1 (6 bases). The CDR3 consists of 16 residues. Germline-derived CDR1 and CDR2 are MNHEY and SMNVEV (reference sequence). V was trimmed by 10 bases and J by 8 bases, leaving 29 bases between them. The CDR3 sequence is CATAQLTAGGTSGYTF. The CDR3 DNA reads TGTGCCACCGCACAACTTACGGCGGGGGGCACTTCGGGCTACACCTTC.

The chain uses TRBV19 and TRBJ1-6, with TRBD1 as a possible D gene (5 bases). CDR1 and CDR2 (germline): LNHDA, SQIVND (reference sequence). The V and J ends lost 2 bases and 7 bases respectively, with 9 bases between them. The CDR3 is 14 amino acids. CDR3 sequence: CASSILTENSPLHF. DNA for the CDR3: TGTGCCAGTAGTATATTGACAGAAAATTCACCCCTCCACTTT.